Below are 19 T cell receptor beta chains sequenced from a single sample in a study of blood T cell repertoires in COVID-19. Sequenced by immunoSEQ multiplex PCR; TCRdb stores in-frame clones only, minus some. The sample includes 150,000 or so clones, roughly 80% of them seen just once. The source material was peripheral blood. The receptors here all came from a woman aged 55-70 years with COVID-19, enrolled during active disease.

J is TRBJ2-3 and V is TRBV7-3; a weak D match, TRBD1 (5 bases). The V end was cut by 5 bases, the J end by 2 bases, with 8 bases between. The CDR3 contains 13 residues. Germline lookup yields CDR1 SGHTA and CDR2 FQGTGA. The CDR3, as DNA: TGTGCCAGCAGCACACAGGCCACAGATACGCAGTATTTT. Translated, it gives CASSTQATDTQYF.

This sequence joins TRBV18 and TRBJ1-2; the match to TRBD1 covers 8 bases. Germline V gives CDR1 KGHSH, CDR2 LQKENI. Trimming cost V 3 bases and J 3 bases; bases outside gene matches: 3. The CDR3 loop spans 14 amino acids. The CDR3 loop is CASSPGQGYYGYTF. DNA for the CDR3: TGTGCCAGCTCACCCGGACAGGGCTACTATGGCTACACCTTC.

The chain employs TRBV18 and TRBJ1-1; D unresolved. V lost 2 bases and J lost 1, with 17 bases in between. CDR1 is KGHSH, CDR2 LQKENI, per germline. The length of the CDR3 is 17 residues. CDR3 amino acids: CASSPSYRGRGNTEAFF. The CDR3 DNA reads as TGTGCCAGCTCACCATCTTATAGAGGGCGAGGGAACACTGAAGCTTTCTTT. Full variable domain (missing parts from reference TRBV18 and TRBJ1-1): NAGVMQNPRHLVRRRGQEARLRCSPMKGHSHVYWYRQLPEEGLKFMVYLQKENIIDESGMPKERFSAEFPKEGPSILRIQQVVRGDSAAYFCASSPSYRGRGNTEAFFGQGTRLTVV.

This clone has a single count. The chain uses TRBV29-1 and TRBJ1-1; D gene uncertain. The V gene's germline CDR1 is SQVTM and CDR2 ANQGSEA. The length of the CDR3 is 13 residues. V was shortened by 5 bases and J by 1 base, with 11 bases between the two germline ends. In nucleotides, the CDR3 is TGCAGCGTTTCACCGGGTACGAACACTGAAGCTTTCTTT. Encoded protein: CSVSPGTNTEAFF.

The CDR3 nucleotides read TGCGCCAGCAGCCGTATGACTAGCGGGGGGCTCCAAGAGACCCAGTACTTC. Translation: CASSRMTSGGLQETQYF. This chain joins TRBV4-1 and TRBJ2-5, with 13 bases aligning to TRBD2. Germline values: CDR1 MGHRA, CDR2 YSYEKL. Trimming removed 4 bases from V and 1 base from J; junction bases left unmatched: 6. The CDR3 consists of 17 residues.

V is TRBV5-1 and J is TRBJ2-1; TRBD1 aligns across 12 bases. Germline V gene data show CDR1 as SGHRS and CDR2 as YFSETQ. The CDR3 totals 17 residues. V trimming: 1 base; J trimming: 5 bases; junction bases outside the gene matches: 7. CDR3 sequence reads: CASSLPMGQGADNEQFF. The CDR3 DNA follows: TGCGCCAGCAGCTTGCCGATGGGACAGGGGGCAGACAATGAGCAGTTCTTC.

The genes are TRBV25-1 and TRBJ2-2; D is undetermined. The V gene lost 1 base and the J gene lost 1 base, with 4 bases spanning the gap. The CDR3 is 14 amino acids. Germline V lookup: CDR1 MGHDK, CDR2 SYGVNS. As DNA, the CDR3 is TGTGCCAGCAGTGAATTCGGGAACACCGGGGAGCTGTTTTTT. Protein product: CASSEFGNTGELFF.

The V gene is TRBV6-5, the J gene TRBJ2-3, with D possibly being TRBD1 (7 bases). This CDR3 is 12 amino acids long. Germline V lookup: CDR1 MNHEY, CDR2 SVGAGI. The ends were cut back, 7 bases at V and 6 bases at J, with 11 bases in the middle. CDR3 amino acids: CASNPGGDTQYF. The CDR3 DNA is TGTGCCAGCAACCCAGGGGGGGATACGCAGTATTTT.

The gene calls are TRBV14 and TRBJ2-5; the D gene is possibly TRBD1 (6 bases). Deletions cut 4 bases from V and 4 bases from J, with 16 bases between. The CDR3 is 15 amino acids. Germline assignment: CDR1 SGHDN and CDR2 FVKESK. The chain's CDR3 is CASSPRTLQGETQYF. In DNA, the CDR3 is TGTGCCAGCAGCCCGCGGACGTTACAGGGAGAGACCCAGTACTTC.

This clone was picked up one time. The chain links TRBV5-8 to TRBJ1-5, with a tentative D call TRBD1 (5 bases). Per germline, CDR1 SGHTS and CDR2 YDEGEE. V lost 4 bases and J lost 4, with 15 bases in between. The CDR3 covers 15 residues. CDR3 in DNA: TGTGCCAGCAGCAGTAGACAGCAAGTGAATCAGCCCCAGCATTTT. Translated: CASSSRQQVNQPQHF.

This clone came up once. The V and J genes are TRBV19 and TRBJ1-3; D is uncertain. This CDR3 has 17 residues. Germline loops: CDR1 LNHDA, CDR2 SQIVND (reference sequence). V lost 4 bases and J lost 2, with 18 bases in between. This chain's CDR3 is CASSTTTRGKAGNTIYF. The CDR3 DNA follows: TGTGCCAGTAGTACCACCACGCGAGGGAAGGCTGGAAACACCATATATTTT.

The chain links TRBV3-1 (or the pseudogene TRBV3-2) to TRBJ2-5; D gene uncertain. Trimming stripped 1 base from V and 4 bases from J, with 13 bases between. Germline V CDR1 and CDR2: LGHDT, YNNKEL (reference sequence). The CDR3 length is 15 residues. In DNA form, the CDR3 reads TGTGCCAGCAGCCAAGTCAAGCCCCTCGGAGAGACCCAGTACTTC. Its translation: CASSQVKPLGETQYF.

This clone was detected only once. The genes are TRBV11-1 and TRBJ2-1; 9 nucleotides agree with TRBD2. This CDR3 has 15 amino acids. Germline CDR1 reads SGHAT; CDR2 reads FQDESV (reference sequence). With 3 bases clipped from V and 4 bases from J, the junction kept 4 bases outside the gene matches. The CDR3 nucleotides read TGTGCCAGCAGCTTCCTAGCGGGAACTTACAATGAGCAGTTCTTC. This gives the protein CASSFLAGTYNEQFF.

The V call is TRBV12-5, the J call TRBJ2-5, with 7 bases fitting TRBD1. CDR3 size: 14 residues. Germline trimming cut 7 bases from V and 3 bases from J; bases unmatched to any gene: 8. CDR1 is LGHNT and CDR2 is FRNRAP in the germline V gene. This CDR3 is CASVRPTGKETQYF. The CDR3 nucleotides read TGTGCTAGTGTCCGGCCGACAGGGAAAGAGACCCAGTACTTC.

The CDR3 sequence is CASSNRRTGGEGYTF. The CDR3 region has the DNA TGTGCCAGCAGTAACCGTAGGACAGGGGGCGAGGGCTACACCTTC. V usage is TRBV6-5 and J usage is TRBJ1-2; 11 nucleotides align to TRBD1. Germline V gene lookup returns CDR1 MNHEY and CDR2 SVGAGI. The CDR3 contains 15 residues. J was trimmed by 8 bases and V by 5 bases; bases with no gene match: 10.

The rearrangement links TRBV7-8 to TRBJ1-2; no firm D call. The CDR3 runs 13 residues. V was clipped by 1 base and J by 2 bases, with 5 bases between them. Germline V gene data show CDR1 as SGHVS and CDR2 as FQNEAQ. In DNA form, the CDR3 reads TGTGCCAGCAGCTTAGACGGGAACTATGGCTACACCTTC. It encodes CASSLDGNYGYTF.

The gene calls are TRBV11-2 and TRBJ1-2, with D hard to call. V lost 5 bases to trimming and J lost 4 bases, with 8 bases between them. The germline V gene has CDR1 SGHAT and CDR2 FQNNGV. The CDR3 is 12 amino acids. CDR3 loop: CASSLNSYGYTF. CDR3 bases: TGTGCCAGCAGCCTCAACAGCTATGGCTACACCTTC. The whole variable domain, filled in from reference TRBV11-2 and TRBJ1-2, reads EAGVAQSPRYKIIEKRQSVAFWCNPISGHATLYWYQQILGQGPKLLIQFQNNGVVDDSQLPKDRFSAERLKGVDSTLKIQPAKLEDSAVYLCASSLNSYGYTFGSGTRLTVV.

V is TRBV5-6 and J is TRBJ2-1; D remains ambiguous. The CDR3 contains 15 residues. Trimming stripped 2 bases from V and 4 bases from J, with 13 bases between. Germline CDR1 is SGHDT and CDR2 is YYEEEE. CDR3 residues: CASSFEVAAYNEQFF. The DNA for the CDR3 is TGTGCCAGCAGCTTCGAGGTTGCGGCGTACAATGAGCAGTTCTTC.

V gene TRBV6-5 combines with J gene TRBJ1-4, with 8 bases fitting TRBD1. This CDR3 comprises 13 residues. In germline, CDR1 is MNHEY, CDR2 SVGAGI. With V trimmed by 10 bases and J by 5 bases, 6 bases remained unmatched. Here the CDR3 DNA reads TGTGCCACCGGACAGGGCAGAAATGAAAAACTGTTTTTT. Its protein is CATGQGRNEKLFF.